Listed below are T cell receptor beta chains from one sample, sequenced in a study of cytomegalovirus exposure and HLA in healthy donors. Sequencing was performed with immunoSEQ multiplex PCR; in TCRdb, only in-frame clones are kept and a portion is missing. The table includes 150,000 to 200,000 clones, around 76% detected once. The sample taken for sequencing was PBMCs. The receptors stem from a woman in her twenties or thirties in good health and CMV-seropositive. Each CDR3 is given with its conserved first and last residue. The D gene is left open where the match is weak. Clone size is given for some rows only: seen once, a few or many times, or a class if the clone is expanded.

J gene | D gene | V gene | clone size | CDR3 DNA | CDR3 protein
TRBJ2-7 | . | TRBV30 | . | TGTGCCTGGAGGGGCCTGAATTACGAGCAGTACTTC | CAWRGLNYEQYF
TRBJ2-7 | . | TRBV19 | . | TGTGCCAGTAGTCAGTGGACTACTTCGTCCTACGAGCAGTACTTC | CASSQWTTSSYEQYF
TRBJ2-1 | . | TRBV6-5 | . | TGTGCCAGCAGTAAAAGGGGACTTTACAATGAGCAGTTCTTC | CASSKRGLYNEQFF
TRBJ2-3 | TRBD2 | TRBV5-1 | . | TGCGCCAGCAGCCCAACTAGCGGGAGAGCAGATACGCAGTATTTT | CASSPTSGRADTQYF
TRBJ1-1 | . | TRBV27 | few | TGTGCCAGCAGTTTACGGGGGGCTGGCACTGAAGCTTTCTTT | CASSLRGAGTEAFF
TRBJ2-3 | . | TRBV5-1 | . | TGCGCCAGCAGTCGCGGGACCCCAGATACGCAGTATTTT | CASSRGTPDTQYF
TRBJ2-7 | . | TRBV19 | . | TGTGCCAGTAGTGTAGAAGCCCTCTCCTACGAGCAGTACTTC | CASSVEALSYEQYF
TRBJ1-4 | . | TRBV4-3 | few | TGCGCCAGCAGCCAGGCACAGGGCGAACTGTTTTTT | CASSQAQGELFF
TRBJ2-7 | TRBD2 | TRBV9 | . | TGTGCCAGCAACCTAGCGGGAGGTTCCTACGAGCAGTACTTC | CASNLAGGSYEQYF
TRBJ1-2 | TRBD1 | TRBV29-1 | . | TGCAGCGTGCAGGGACAGGCGGAGGGCTACACCTTC | CSVQGQAEGYTF
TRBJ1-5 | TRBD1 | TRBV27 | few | TGTGCCAGCAGTCCCGGGACAGGGAGAGGCAATCAGCCCCAGCATTTT | CASSPGTGRGNQPQHF
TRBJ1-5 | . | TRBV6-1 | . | TGTGCCAGCAGCGGTAGGGGGACGGATCAGCCCCAGCATTTT | CASSGRGTDQPQHF
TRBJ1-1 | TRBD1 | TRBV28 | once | TGTGCCAGCAGTTCGGGGGACAGGAACACTGAAGCTTTCTTT | CASSSGDRNTEAFF
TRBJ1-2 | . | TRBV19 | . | TGTGCCAGTAGATCACGGCAGACGAGGAGTGGCTACACCTTC | CASRSRQTRSGYTF
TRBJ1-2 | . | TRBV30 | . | TGTGCCTGGAGTGTATTCCAGGGACTTCAGGGCTACACCTTC | CAWSVFQGLQGYTF
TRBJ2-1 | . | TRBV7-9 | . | TGTGCCAGCAGCTTAGCGGGCCGACCAGTCCCGAACAATGAGCAGTTCTTC | CASSLAGRPVPNNEQFF
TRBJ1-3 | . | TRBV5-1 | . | TGCGCCAGCAGACCAACAGGGTTCTCTGGAAACACCATATATTTT | CASRPTGFSGNTIYF
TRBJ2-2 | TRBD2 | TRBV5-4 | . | TGTGCCAGCAGGGCGGGGGGGACGAACACCGGGGAGCTGTTTTTT | CASRAGGTNTGELFF
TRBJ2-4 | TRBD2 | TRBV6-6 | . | TGTGCCAGCAGCCATTCCTTAGCGGGGGAACAACACATTCAGTACTTC | CASSHSLAGEQHIQYF
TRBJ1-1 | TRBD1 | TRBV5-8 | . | TGTGCCAGCAGCTTGACAGGGGTTAATGAAGCTTTCTTT | CASSLTGVNEAFF
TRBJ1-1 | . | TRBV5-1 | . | TGCGCCAGCAGCTCTCACGATGGAGGCCTCACTGAAGCTTTCTTT | CASSSHDGGLTEAFF
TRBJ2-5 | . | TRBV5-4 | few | TGTGCCAGCAGCTTGGCCGGCGCGGGAGAGACCCAGTACTTC | CASSLAGAGETQYF
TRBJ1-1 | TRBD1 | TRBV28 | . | TGTGCCAGCAGTTTCCCGACAGGGGACACTGAAGCTTTCTTT | CASSFPTGDTEAFF
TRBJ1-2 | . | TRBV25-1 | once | TGTGCCAGCAGTGAAAGAGCAGGGTCGGGCTACACCTTC | CASSERAGSGYTF
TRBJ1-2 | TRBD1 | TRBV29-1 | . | TGCAGCGTTGGGGTCGGGACAGCCTATGGCTACACCTTC | CSVGVGTAYGYTF
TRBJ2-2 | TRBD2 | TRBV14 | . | TGTGCCAGCAGCCTGGGACTAGCGGGGCCCTCCGGGGAGCTGTTTTTT | CASSLGLAGPSGELFF
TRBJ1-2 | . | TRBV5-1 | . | TGCGCCAGCAGCTTGGAACAGGGAGATGGCTACACCTTC | CASSLEQGDGYTF
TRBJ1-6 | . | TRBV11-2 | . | TGTGCCAGCAGCCCCATCAGGGGCGGGAATTCACCCCTCCACTTT | CASSPIRGGNSPLHF
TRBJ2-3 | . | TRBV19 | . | TGTGCCAGTAGTATAGAGAGGGATACGCAGTATTTT | CASSIERDTQYF